This record concerns one T cell receptor beta chain sequence. J was trimmed by 0 bases and V by 2 bases; bases with no gene match: 8. The CDR3 sequence is 17 residues long. Germline values: CDR1 MDHEN, CDR2 SYDVKM. These data belong to a study of Graves' ophthalmopathy and Graves' hyperthyroidism. As the template, RNA transcripts were used to amplify TCR beta CDR3 regions. An initial RT-PCR round employing HTBI primers preceded a second-round multiplex PCR. TCRdb itself ran the multiplex PCR reads through MiXCR, one entry per CDR3 protein. The sample contains under 350,000 distinct CDR3 sequences, 15% to 20% of which appear only once.

The TCR sequence derives from an adult man with Graves' ophthalmopathy. This rearrangement joins TRBV28 to TRBJ1-1, with TRBD1 matching over 8 bases. The sequencing input was peripheral blood. This CDR3 reads CASSLPDRALMNTEAFF. In DNA, the CDR3 is TGTGCCAGCAGTTTACCGGACAGGGCCCTGATGAACACTGAAGCTTTCTTT.